The following is a T cell receptor beta chain sequence with its context. This entry is derived from a study of control samples from healthy donors and cancer patients. Sequencing was performed with immunoSEQ multiplex PCR; in TCRdb, only in-frame clones are kept and a portion is missing. The profile covers 150,000 to 200,000 clones, with 91% appearing a single time and approximately 1.4% taken by the ten largest. The CDR3 is 16 residues long. Germline V gene data show CDR1 as SNHLY and CDR2 as FYNNEI. V trimming: 4 bases; J trimming: 4 bases; junction bases outside the gene matches: 3. The source of this sequence is a woman between 25 and 40 years old in good health. This chain links TRBV2 with TRBJ2-5; 16 bases line up with TRBD2. The source material was blood. CDR3 protein: CASSAGTSGGVETQYF. DNA of the CDR3: TGTGCCAGCAGTGCCGGGACTAGCGGGGGGGTAGAGACCCAGTACTTC.